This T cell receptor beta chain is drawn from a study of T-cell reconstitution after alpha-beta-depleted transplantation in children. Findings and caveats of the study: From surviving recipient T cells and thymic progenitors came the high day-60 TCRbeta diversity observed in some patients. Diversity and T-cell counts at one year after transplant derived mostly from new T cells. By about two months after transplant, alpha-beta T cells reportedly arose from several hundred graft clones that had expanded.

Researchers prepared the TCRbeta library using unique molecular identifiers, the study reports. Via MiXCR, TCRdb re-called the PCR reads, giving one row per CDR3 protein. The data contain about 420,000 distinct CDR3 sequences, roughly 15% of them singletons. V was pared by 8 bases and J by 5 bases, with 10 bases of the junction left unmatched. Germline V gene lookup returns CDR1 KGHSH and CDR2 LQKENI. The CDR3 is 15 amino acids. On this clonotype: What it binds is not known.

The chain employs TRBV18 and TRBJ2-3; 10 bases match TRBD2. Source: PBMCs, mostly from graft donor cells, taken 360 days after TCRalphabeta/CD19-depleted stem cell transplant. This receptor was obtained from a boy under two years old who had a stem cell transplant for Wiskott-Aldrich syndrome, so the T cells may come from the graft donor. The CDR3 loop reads CASLAGAGYGDTQYF. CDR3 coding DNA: TGTGCCAGCCTAGCGGGAGCAGGATACGGAGATACGCAGTATTTT.